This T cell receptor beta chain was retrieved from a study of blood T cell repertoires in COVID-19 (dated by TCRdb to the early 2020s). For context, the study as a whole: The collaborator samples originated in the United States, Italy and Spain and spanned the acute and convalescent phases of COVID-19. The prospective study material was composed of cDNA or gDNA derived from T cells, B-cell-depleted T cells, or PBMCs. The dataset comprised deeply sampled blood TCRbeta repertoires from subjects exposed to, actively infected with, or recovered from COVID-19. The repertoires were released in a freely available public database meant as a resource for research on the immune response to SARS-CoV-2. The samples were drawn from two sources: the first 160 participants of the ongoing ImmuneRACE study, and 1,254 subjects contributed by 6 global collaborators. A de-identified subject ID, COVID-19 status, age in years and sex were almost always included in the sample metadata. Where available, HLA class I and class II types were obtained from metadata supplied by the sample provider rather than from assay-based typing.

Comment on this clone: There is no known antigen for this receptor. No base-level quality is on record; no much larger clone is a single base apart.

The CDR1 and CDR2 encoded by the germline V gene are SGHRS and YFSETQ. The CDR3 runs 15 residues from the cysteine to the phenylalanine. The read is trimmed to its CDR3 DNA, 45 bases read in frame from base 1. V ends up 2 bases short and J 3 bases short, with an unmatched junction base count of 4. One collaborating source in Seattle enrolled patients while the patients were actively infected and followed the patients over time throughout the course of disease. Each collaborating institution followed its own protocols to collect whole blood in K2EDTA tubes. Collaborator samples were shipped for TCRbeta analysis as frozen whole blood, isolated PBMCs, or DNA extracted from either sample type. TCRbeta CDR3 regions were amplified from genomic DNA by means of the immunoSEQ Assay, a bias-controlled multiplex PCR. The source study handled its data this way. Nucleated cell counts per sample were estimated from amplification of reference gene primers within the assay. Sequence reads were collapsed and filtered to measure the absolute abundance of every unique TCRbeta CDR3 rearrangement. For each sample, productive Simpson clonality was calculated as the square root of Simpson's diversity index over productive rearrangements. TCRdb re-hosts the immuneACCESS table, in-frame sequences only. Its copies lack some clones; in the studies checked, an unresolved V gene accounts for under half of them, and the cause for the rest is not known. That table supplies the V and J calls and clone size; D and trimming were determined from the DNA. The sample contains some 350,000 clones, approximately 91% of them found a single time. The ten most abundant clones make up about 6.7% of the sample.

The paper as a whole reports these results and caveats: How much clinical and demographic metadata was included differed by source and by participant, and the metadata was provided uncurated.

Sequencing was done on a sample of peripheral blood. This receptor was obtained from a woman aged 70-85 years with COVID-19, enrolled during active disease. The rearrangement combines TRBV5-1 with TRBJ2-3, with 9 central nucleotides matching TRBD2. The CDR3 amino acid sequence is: CASSLPSGETDTQYF. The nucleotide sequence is TGCGCCAGCAGCTTACCTAGCGGGGAAACAGATACGCAGTATTTT.